This entry lists 3 T cell receptor beta chains sequenced from one sample in a study of T cells in Graves' hyperthyroidism and ophthalmopathy. Amplified regions were TCR beta CDR3 sequences from RNA transcripts. The HTBI primer set drove a first-round RT-PCR of the TCR CDR3. In TCRdb, the multiplex PCR reads were re-called with MiXCR into one record per CDR3 protein. The table shows fewer than 750,000 distinct CDR3 sequences, with about 14% occurring only once. Source material: blood. The receptors stem from a woman aged 40-49 years with Graves' ophthalmopathy.

This clonotype was counted ten times or more. This chain joins TRBV6-1 and TRBJ1-5, with D possibly being TRBD1 (6 bases). Trimming pared 8 bases from V and 6 bases from J, leaving 20 bases between. Looked up from germline, CDR1 is MNHNS and CDR2 is SASEGT. The CDR3 is 15 amino acids. The DNA of the CDR3 is TGTGCCAGCGAACACTACAGGGTACTACGTCAGCCCCAGCATTTT. It specifies CASEHYRVLRQPQHF.

There are many counts of this clonotype. The J gene is TRBJ2-2, the V gene TRBV12-3 or TRBV12-4; D may be TRBD1 or TRBD2 (5 bases each). This CDR3 comprises 12 residues. The V and J ends lost 7 bases and 7 bases respectively, with 10 bases between them. The CDR3 nucleotides are TGTGCCAGCACGGGGCTGGTCGGGGAGCTGTTTTTT. Translating gives CASTGLVGELFF.

This clonotype came up many times. The chain is built from TRBV7-8 and TRBJ2-6; D is unresolved. There are 14 residues in the CDR3. Trimming stripped 7 bases from V and 2 bases from J, with 9 bases between. Per germline, CDR1 SGHVS and CDR2 FQNEAQ. This chain's CDR3 is CASIRSTGANVLTF. CDR3 sequence (DNA): TGTGCCAGCATCCGGTCTACTGGGGCCAACGTCCTGACTTTC.